One sample yielded the 4 T cell receptor beta chains listed below, sequenced in a study of T cells in tumors after PD-1 blockade. Profiling relied on immunoSEQ multiplex PCR, and the TCRdb table lists in-frame clones only, not all of them. The sample lists 60,000 or so clones; about four fifths were seen once. Sequenced here: PBMCs, sampled before anti-PD-1 treatment. The receptors come from a human donor with basal cell carcinoma.

The chain joins TRBV7-2 to TRBJ2-7; D unclear. This CDR3 contains 11 residues. Between the trimmed V and J ends, which lost 6 bases and 2 bases, there was a span of 5 bases. The germline gives CDR1 SGHTA, CDR2 FQGNSA. The CDR3 here is CASSLTYEQYF. The CDR3 DNA follows: TGTGCCAGCAGTTTAACCTACGAGCAGTACTTC.

J is TRBJ1-1 and V is TRBV6-5; no definite D call. The CDR3 sequence is 12 residues long. V gave up 6 bases and J gave up 7 bases, with 12 bases separating them. The germline gives CDR1 MNHEY, CDR2 SVGAGI. Here the CDR3 reads CASSENINEAFF. In DNA form, the CDR3 reads TGTGCCAGCAGCGAGAACATAAATGAAGCTTTCTTT.

The V call is TRBV3-1 (or the pseudogene TRBV3-2), the J call TRBJ2-5; 14 nucleotides match TRBD2. The CDR3 length is 20 residues. Germline V gives CDR1 LGHDT, CDR2 YNNKEL (reference sequence). J lost 4 bases, V lost 1 base, and 14 bases had no gene match. CDR3 sequence reads: CASSQGRARLAGGNGETQYF. DNA for the CDR3: TGTGCCAGCAGCCAAGGCAGGGCTCGACTAGCGGGGGGGAACGGAGAGACCCAGTACTTC.

The rearrangement uses TRBV13 and TRBJ1-2, with TRBD1 matching 7 bases. Germline V gives CDR1 PRHDT, CDR2 FYEKMQ (reference sequence). J gave up 5 bases and V 0 bases, and 6 bases lay outside the gene matches. This CDR3 has 15 amino acids. The CDR3 sequence: CASSLGDRLTYGYTF. As DNA, the CDR3 is TGTGCCAGCAGCTTAGGGGACAGGTTAACTTATGGCTACACCTTC.